A single sample is the source of the 10 T cell receptor beta chains below, sequenced in a study of T-cell memory formation after mild COVID-19. TCRdb reanalysed the 5' RACE reads using MiXCR and keeps one entry per CDR3 protein. The sample has fewer than 650,000 distinct CDR3 sequences, around 16% seen once; the top ten hold about 7.4%. The sample taken for sequencing was PBMCs or a T cell subset sorted from them (not recorded which). Receptor source: an adult woman who had mild COVID-19 (a few samples of this study predate the infection). Cell type and time point are not known.

The chain employs TRBV5-1 and TRBJ2-6; TRBD2 matches at 13 bases. The CDR3 covers 19 residues. Germline V gene data show CDR1 as SGHRS and CDR2 as YFSETQ. V lost 4 bases and J lost 2; bases outside the gene matches: 9. CDR3 DNA: TGCGCCAGCAGCCCCTGGGCCGGGACTAGCGGGACTGGGGCCAACGTCCTGACTTTC. Its protein product is CASSPWAGTSGTGANVLTF.

This CDR3 is CSAIRGTGYTF. In DNA form, the CDR3 reads TGCAGTGCTATAAGGGGTACGGGCTACACCTTC. The chain combines TRBV20-1 with TRBJ1-2, with D possibly TRBD1 on 5 matching bases. This CDR3 has 11 amino acids. Trimming took off 4 bases at V and 8 bases at J, with 11 bases between the two ends. Germline-derived CDR1 and CDR2 are DFQATT and SNEGSKA (reference sequence).

This clonotype has only a few counts. The rearrangement links TRBV19 to TRBJ2-7; the match to TRBD1 covers 12 bases. After removal of 4 bases from V and 5 bases from J, the junction contained 6 bases not matched to a gene. Germline V gene data show CDR1 as LNHDA and CDR2 as SQIVND (reference sequence). The CDR3 spans 15 residues. The CDR3 reads CASSRSGQGADEQYF. CDR3 DNA: TGTGCCAGTAGTAGGTCGGGACAGGGGGCCGACGAGCAGTACTTC.

This clonotype appeared a few times. The V gene is TRBV12-3 or TRBV12-4, the J gene TRBJ2-2, with a weak D call TRBD2 (6 bases). The length of the CDR3 is 17 residues. The germline V and J ends were trimmed by 1 base and 1 base, with 13 bases remaining between them. The CDR3 region has the DNA TGTGCCAGCAGTTTAGGTCTGCTAGCGCTGAACACCGGGGAGCTGTTTTTT. Its protein product is CASSLGLLALNTGELFF.

This clonotype was seen a few times. The gene calls are TRBV25-1 and TRBJ2-7; D is ambiguous. Trimming cost V 0 bases and J 3 bases, with 15 bases left between them. The germline V gene has CDR1 MGHDK and CDR2 SYGVNS. The CDR3 length is 16 residues. The DNA of the CDR3 is TGTGCCAGCAGTGAATACAACTCCATGCGTTACTACGAGCAGTACTTC. Amino acids: CASSEYNSMRYYEQYF.

The chain is built from TRBV7-9 and TRBJ1-2; D is unclear. Germline loops: CDR1 SEHNR, CDR2 FQNEAQ (reference sequence). The CDR3 runs to 13 residues. The V and J ends lost 5 bases and 4 bases respectively, with 11 bases between them. CDR3 in amino acids: CASSPPGPYGYTF. For the CDR3, the DNA is TGTGCCAGCAGCCCGCCCGGACCCTATGGCTACACCTTC. The whole variable domain, filled in from reference TRBV7-9 and TRBJ1-2, reads DTGVSQNPRHKITKRGQNVTFRCDPISEHNRLYWYRQTLGQGPEFLTYFQNEAQLEKSRLLSDRFSAERPKGSFSTLEIQRTEQGDSAMYLCASSPPGPYGYTFGSGTRLTVV.

Only a few counts were recorded for this clonotype. This CDR3 reads CASSSGWWGNEKLFF. The CDR3 region has the DNA TGTGCCAGCAGTTCCGGGTGGTGGGGCAATGAAAAACTGTTTTTT. J is TRBJ1-4 and V is TRBV2; TRBD1 is a possible D gene (5 bases). V was cut by 5 bases and J by 5 bases, with 15 bases left in between. This CDR3 has 15 amino acids. Germline CDR1 reads SNHLY; CDR2 reads FYNNEI.

This clonotype was observed a handful of times. The chain uses TRBV11-3 and TRBJ2-1; D perhaps matches TRBD1 (5 bases). The V and J ends lost 1 base and 6 bases respectively, with 13 bases between them. Germline lookup yields CDR1 SGHNT and CDR2 YENEEA. The CDR3 is 15 residues long. The CDR3 loop is CASSLGQMGPNEQFF. CDR3 DNA: TGTGCCAGCAGCTTAGGCCAAATGGGGCCCAATGAGCAGTTCTTC.

This clonotype was observed a handful of times. This chain uses TRBV7-9 with TRBJ2-3; no definite D call. The CDR3 spans 13 residues. CDR1 SEHNR and CDR2 FQNEAQ come from the germline V gene (reference sequence). V lost 3 bases and J 4 bases, leaving 8 bases between the germline ends. CDR3 DNA: TGTGCCAGCAGCTTTGAGGTCCCAGATACGCAGTATTTT. It encodes CASSFEVPDTQYF.

The J gene is TRBJ2-7, the V gene TRBV5-1; 7 nucleotides align to TRBD1. CDR3 length equals 15 residues. V gave up 3 bases and J gave up 4 bases; unmatched junction bases: 10. Germline V gene lookup returns CDR1 SGHRS and CDR2 YFSETQ. The CDR3 coding sequence is TGCGCCAGCAGCTCGACAGGGACCCTCTCTTACGAGCAGTACTTC. It is translated as CASSSTGTLSYEQYF.